These T cell receptor beta chains were read from a single sample in a study of Tregs in tolerant kidney transplant recipients. Libraries were prepared by immunoSEQ multiplex PCR; TCRdb keeps only in-frame clonotypes and omits some of them. The sample includes about 64,000 clones, more than 95% seen only once; the top ten take 0.34%. Here the sequenced sample was Tregs from blood, taken before the transplant. These receptors all stem from a human donor who received a combined kidney and bone marrow transplant. CDR3s include the opening cysteine and the closing phenylalanine or tryptophan. Fields, in order: V gene, clone size, J gene, CDR3 protein. The size entry is marked missing in some rows and otherwise reads once, few, many or a size class.

>TRBV5-4|.|TRBJ1-2
CASSRGTGEHYGYTF
>TRBV18|.|TRBJ2-3
CASSTGVHTDTQYF
>TRBV5-4|.|TRBJ2-1
CASSLKVGHYNEQFF
>TRBV6-6|once|TRBJ1-5
CASSLGGVSGQPQHF
>TRBV9|.|TRBJ1-1
CASSLLPGTGNTEAFF
>TRBV6-4|.|TRBJ2-2
CASRQKATGNTGELFF
>TRBV6-5|.|TRBJ1-2
CASFLRSSGGYTF
>TRBV5-1|.|TRBJ1-1
CASSLGENTEAFF
>TRBV29-1|.|TRBJ1-3
CSCTGPGNTIYF
>TRBV7-9|.|TRBJ2-3
CASSLVGGSVTDTQYF
>TRBV30|.|TRBJ2-1
CAWRGTARDEQFF
>TRBV30|.|TRBJ2-1
CAFVGGAGFYNEQFF
>TRBV19|.|TRBJ2-3
CASSISLAQGAADTQYF
>TRBV9|.|TRBJ2-3
CASSPRGQRTDTQYF
>TRBV18|.|TRBJ1-1
CASSPGTGQGNTEAFF
>TRBV9|.|TRBJ2-1
CASSVAGGFYNEQFF
>TRBV5-1|.|TRBJ2-7
CASRETGTTYEQYF
>TRBV23-1|.|TRBJ2-4
CASTQKREQGTKNIQYF